This T cell receptor beta chain was captured in a study of CD8 T cells in ankylosing spondylitis. In the case of this clonotype: It may be a read error: a sequence one base away is much more abundant.

Quantitative 5'-RACE with molecular barcodes generated TCR beta libraries. TCRdb analysed the 5' RACE reads with MiXCR anew, one entry per CDR3 protein. The table includes some 130,000 distinct CDR3 sequences, approximately 13% detected once. The sequencing input was blood, either unsorted or a sorted T cell fraction (not recorded which). This clonotype was obtained from a female donor with ankylosing spondylitis or in good health (not recorded which).

CDR3 amino acids: CSGADRGYDQYF. The DNA for the CDR3 is TGCAGTGGGGCGGACAGGGGATACGACCAGTACTTC. This chain connects TRBV20-1 to TRBJ2-7; the match to TRBD1 covers 9 bases. Looked up from germline, CDR1 is DFQATT and CDR2 is SNEGSKA (reference sequence). The CDR3 extends over 12 amino acids.